This is a list of T cell receptor beta chains from one sample in a study of cytomegalovirus exposure and HLA in healthy donors. Clones were sequenced by immunoSEQ multiplex PCR, and TCRdb holds only the in-frame ones, with some missing. Of over 100,000 clones in the sample, around three quarters were seen once. Sequencing was done on a sample of PBMCs. The receptors here all came from a male donor in good health and CMV-seropositive. Both conserved end residues are part of each CDR3. A D gene is named only where the DNA matches it firmly. Where a row states a size, it is once, few, many or the class of an expanded clone; other rows omit it.

V	length	size	J	D	CDR3	DNA
TRBV15	13	once	TRBJ2-3	.	CATSRGREDTQYF	TGTGCCACCAGCAGAGGCAGGGAAGATACGCAGTATTTT
TRBV10-3	15	.	TRBJ2-1	.	CAIKAGGQNYNEQFF	TGCGCCATCAAAGCCGGGGGGCAAAACTACAATGAGCAGTTCTTC
TRBV5-6	15	.	TRBJ2-1	.	CASSLVQRRGDEQFF	TGTGCCAGCAGCTTGGTTCAGCGGAGAGGTGATGAGCAGTTCTTC
TRBV29-1	16	.	TRBJ2-5	.	CSVPWRESIHQETQYF	TGCAGCGTCCCCTGGCGGGAATCGATCCACCAAGAGACCCAGTACTTC
TRBV28	15	.	TRBJ1-4	TRBD1	CASSLPRQGGEKLFF	TGTGCCAGCAGTTTACCAAGGCAGGGGGGTGAAAAACTGTTTTTT
TRBV4-1	14	.	TRBJ1-1	.	CASSQDQLGLEAFF	TGCGCCAGCAGCCAAGATCAACTGGGGCTTGAAGCTTTCTTT
TRBV5-8	15	.	TRBJ2-5	TRBD2	CASSHGLAGGETQYF	TGTGCCAGCAGCCACGGACTAGCGGGGGGGGAGACCCAGTACTTC
TRBV7-8	15	.	TRBJ2-3	.	CASSPRGALADTQYF	TGTGCCAGCAGCCCCCGGGGGGCATTGGCAGATACGCAGTATTTT
TRBV2	14	.	TRBJ1-1	.	CASNLQVMNTEAFF	TGTGCCAGCAACCTACAGGTCATGAACACTGAAGCTTTCTTT
TRBV2	15	.	TRBJ1-2	TRBD1	CASRQGGPANYGYTF	TGTGCCAGTCGACAGGGGGGCCCAGCTAACTATGGCTACACCTTC
TRBV19	16	.	TRBJ2-1	.	CASSIEVLLSYNEQFF	TGTGCCAGTAGTATTGAGGTCCTTCTCTCCTACAATGAGCAGTTCTTC
TRBV9	15	.	TRBJ2-3	.	CASSARAPSTDTQYF	TGTGCCAGCAGCGCCCGAGCTCCTAGCACAGATACGCAGTATTTT
TRBV6-1	16	.	TRBJ2-5	.	CASSETWASSGETQYF	TGTGCCAGCAGTGAAACGTGGGCTAGCAGTGGCGAGACCCAGTACTTC
TRBV27	15	.	TRBJ1-5	.	CASSLFQGTDQPQHF	TGTGCCAGCAGTTTATTCCAGGGAACCGACCAGCCCCAGCATTTT
TRBV5-1	13	.	TRBJ1-1	.	CASSFGRVNEAFF	TGCGCCAGCAGCTTCGGCAGGGTGAATGAAGCTTTCTTT
TRBV29-1	12	.	TRBJ2-1	.	CSGRDSYNEQFF	TGCAGCGGGAGGGACAGTTACAATGAGCAGTTCTTC
TRBV5-1	14	.	TRBJ1-4	.	CASSLGTQGEKLFF	TGCGCCAGCAGTTTGGGGACACAGGGTGAAAAACTGTTTTTT
TRBV4-2	16	.	TRBJ1-6	.	CASSKFSEGSNSPLHF	TGTGCCAGCAGCAAATTTTCAGAGGGTTCAAATTCACCCCTCCACTTT
TRBV28	14	few	TRBJ1-1	.	CASSPLPGDLRAFF	TGTGCCAGCAGTCCACTACCCGGGGATTTGCGAGCTTTCTTT
TRBV7-9	16	.	TRBJ2-7	.	CASSESRDTRLYEQYF	TGTGCCAGCAGCGAATCCCGGGACACCAGACTTTACGAGCAGTACTTC
TRBV5-1	11	.	TRBJ1-4	.	CASSREGELFF	TGCGCCAGCAGCCGCGAGGGGGAACTGTTTTTT
TRBV7-2	15	.	TRBJ2-3	.	CASSLKQRGTDTQYF	TGTGCCAGCAGCCTTAAACAGAGAGGCACAGATACGCAGTATTTT
TRBV10-3	17	.	TRBJ2-3	TRBD2	CAISGTSGGLSTDTQYF	TGTGCCATCAGTGGTACTAGCGGGGGTCTCAGCACAGATACGCAGTATTTT
TRBV7-9	16	.	TRBJ2-1	TRBD2	CASSQGLAGAYNEQFF	TGTGCCAGCAGCCAGGGACTAGCGGGAGCCTACAATGAGCAGTTCTTC
TRBV11-3	15	.	TRBJ2-7	TRBD1	CASSLDPGQGGEQYF	TGTGCCAGCAGCTTAGATCCAGGACAGGGGGGTGAGCAGTACTTC
TRBV18	14	.	TRBJ2-7	TRBD1	CASSSGTGSNEQYF	TGTGCCAGCTCCTCGGGGACAGGGTCAAACGAGCAGTACTTC
TRBV14	13	.	TRBJ2-7	.	CASSQDRRYEQYF	TGTGCCAGCAGCCAAGATCGCAGGTACGAGCAGTACTTC
TRBV19	18	.	TRBJ2-4	.	CASSSTLGLGLAKNIQYF	TGTGCCAGTAGTTCCACCTTGGGCTTAGGACTAGCCAAAAACATTCAGTACTTC
TRBV7-2	13	few	TRBJ1-1	.	CASSLSIRGEAFF	TGTGCCAGCAGCTTAAGCATTCGGGGGGAAGCTTTCTTT
TRBV7-8	14	few	TRBJ1-1	.	CASSFSGGNGEAFF	TGTGCCAGCAGCTTTTCCGGAGGGAATGGTGAAGCTTTCTTT
TRBV6-5	13	few	TRBJ1-1	.	CASSYKGDTEAFF	TGTGCCAGCAGTTACAAGGGGGACACTGAAGCTTTCTTT
TRBV6-5	16	once	TRBJ1-3	TRBD1	CASSYGTGGSGNTIYF	TGTGCCAGCAGTTACGGGACAGGGGGGTCTGGAAACACCATATATTTT
TRBV27	14	.	TRBJ1-2	TRBD1	CASSTFRGQFGYTF	TGTGCCAGCAGTACTTTCAGGGGGCAATTTGGCTACACCTTC
TRBV6-1	15	.	TRBJ2-3	TRBD2	CASSWYAGERDTQYF	TGTGCCAGCAGTTGGTACGCGGGGGAGAGGGATACGCAGTATTTT
TRBV28	13	.	TRBJ1-2	.	CASSFFPEYGYTF	TGTGCCAGCAGTTTTTTTCCAGAATATGGCTACACCTTC
TRBV5-6	17	.	TRBJ2-1	TRBD2	CASSRTSGGDLRDEQFF	TGTGCCAGCAGCAGAACTAGCGGGGGTGACCTAAGGGATGAGCAGTTCTTC
TRBV7-9	17	.	TRBJ2-2	TRBD1	CSSSLTGQGASPGELFF	TGTTCCAGCAGCTTAACCGGACAGGGGGCAAGTCCCGGGGAGCTGTTTTTT
TRBV27	14	.	TRBJ2-3	.	CASSYRQATDTQYF	TGTGCCAGCAGTTACCGACAGGCCACAGATACGCAGTATTTT
TRBV27	17	.	TRBJ2-6	.	CASSTPRDSSGANGLTF	TGTGCCAGCAGTACCCCCAGAGACTCTTCTGGGGCCAACGGCCTGACTTTC
TRBV11-2	12	few	TRBJ2-5	.	CASSPNEETQYF	TGTGCCAGCAGTCCAAATGAGGAGACCCAGTACTTC
TRBV2	17	few	TRBJ2-4	TRBD2	CASSLFSGGAGGNIQYF	TGTGCCAGCAGCCTTTTTAGCGGGGGGGCCGGGGGAAACATTCAGTACTTC